This is a list of T cell receptor beta chains from one sample in a study of T cell responses to AZD1222 COVID-19 vaccine. The method was immunoSEQ multiplex PCR; TCRdb's version includes in-frame clones alone and lacks a portion of them. Seen here are tens of thousands of clones, over 75% observed once, and the top ten hold approximately 3.2%. The sample was peripheral blood, taken 28 days after the second AZD1222 dose. The receptor set was obtained from an adult who received the AZD1222 COVID-19 vaccine. The conserved cysteine and the conserved F or W are not part of the CDR3 here.

V gene	J gene	CDR3 protein
TRBV6-5	TRBJ1-3	ASSYEGGGSGNTIY
TRBV10-3	TRBJ2-7	AISETRGEEQY
TRBV6-5	TRBJ1-2	ASSYRDTDGYT
TRBV23-1	TRBJ1-2	ASKSSRGQSYGYT
TRBV6-5	TRBJ2-1	ASRGTAYNEQF
TRBV27	TRBJ1-4	ASSFLEDGAGKLF
TRBV18	TRBJ1-2	ASSPGPGDYGYT
TRBV6-1	TRBJ1-5	ASSEGRYSNQPQH
TRBV7-8	TRBJ1-6	ASSLTNNYNSPLH
TRBV2	TRBJ2-1	ASRLALNSYNEQF
TRBV9	TRBJ1-2	ASSVEMTALNYGYT
TRBV6-2/TRBV6-3	TRBJ1-2	ASSYQVGFGYT
TRBV7-3	TRBJ1-1	ASSLDPSGTGLNTEAF
TRBV30	TRBJ1-5	AWSGSTGLSNQPQH
TRBV3-1/TRBV3-2	TRBJ1-4	ASSQRGTNEKLF
TRBV23-1	TRBJ1-6	AKPTPLH
TRBV12-3/TRBV12-4	TRBJ2-7	ASSLGQGSEQY
TRBV7-9	TRBJ2-7	ASSPRQESYEQY
TRBV7-9	TRBJ1-6	ASSLGDPGQRY
TRBV4-3	TRBJ1-6	ASSQVFNPTGRANSPLH
TRBV4-3	TRBJ2-7	ASSRGTDAYEQY
TRBV2	TRBJ2-7	ASRSGGDEQY
TRBV7-7	TRBJ2-3	ASSPLAGHSTDTQY
TRBV11-1	TRBJ2-5	ASSPRQGKTETQY